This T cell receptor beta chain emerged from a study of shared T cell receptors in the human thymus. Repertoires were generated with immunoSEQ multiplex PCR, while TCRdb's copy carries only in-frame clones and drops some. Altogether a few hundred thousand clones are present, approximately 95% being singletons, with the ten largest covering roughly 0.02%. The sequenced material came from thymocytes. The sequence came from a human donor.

CDR3 sequence reads: CASSPPGGYYGYTF. In nucleotides, the CDR3 is TGTGCCAGCAGCCCCCCTGGGGGGTACTATGGCTACACCTTC. This chain connects TRBV11-2 to TRBJ1-2; a possible D gene is TRBD1 (5 bases). V gave up 5 bases and J gave up 3 bases, with 13 bases separating them. Germline assignment: CDR1 SGHAT and CDR2 FQNNGV. The CDR3 totals 14 residues.